The clone carrying this T cell receptor beta chain came up once. Study processing details: Nucleated cell counts were estimated from reference gene primer amplification. Clones were read by immunoSEQ multiplex PCR, and TCRdb kept only the in-frame ones, dropping some. The DNA was the basis for D and trimming; V, J and clone size are from that table. Of a few hundred thousand clones in the sample, more than 80% are singletons; the top ten hold over 2%. Between the trimmed V and J ends, which lost 3 bases and 2 bases, there was a span of 11 bases. Germline V gene data show CDR1 as KGHSH and CDR2 as LQKENI. The CDR3 is made up of 15 amino acids. This specimen belongs to a study of blood T cell repertoires in COVID-19. Across the study: Sample material is recorded as cDNA or gDNA derived from T cells, B-cell-depleted T cells, or PBMCs.

Across under 25 US areas, participants ranged in age from 18 to 89 years. The source of this sequence is a woman between 18 and 29 years old who had recovered from COVID-19. The chain employs TRBV18 and TRBJ1-5; D is unclear. The sequenced sample was PBMCs or T cells enriched from blood (not recorded which). CDR3 bases: TGTGCCAGCTCACCGTTAAGTCGAGGCAATCAGCCCCAGCATTTT. Amino acid sequence: CASSPLSRGNQPQHF. The full variable domain, with the rest looked up from reference TRBV18 and TRBJ1-5, is NAGVMQNPRHLVRRRGQEARLRCSPMKGHSHVYWYRQLPEEGLKFMVYLQKENIIDESGMPKERFSAEFPKEGPSILRIQQVVRGDSAAYFCASSPLSRGNQPQHFGDGTRLSIL.